This T cell receptor beta chain was identified in a study of T-cell reconstitution after alpha-beta-depleted transplantation in children. Preparing the TCRbeta library involved the use of unique molecular identifiers. TCRdb used MiXCR to reprocess the PCR reads, holding one entry per CDR3 protein. Among fewer than 400,000 distinct CDR3 sequences listed, around 20% were seen once. CDR1 SGHVS and CDR2 FNYEAQ come from the germline V gene. Trimming removed 1 base from V and 7 bases from J, with 8 bases in between. This CDR3 comprises 13 residues. Here the sequenced sample was PBMCs from the stem cell graft donor, taken from the stem cell graft. The J gene is TRBJ2-1, the V gene TRBV7-6; D gene uncertain. The clonotype was recovered from a human donor who donated a stem cell graft to a child with acute myeloid leukemia. CDR3 coding DNA: TGTGCCAGCAGCTTAGGAGGTACTAATGAGCAGTTCTTC. Protein: CASSLGGTNEQFF.